The 15 T cell receptor beta chains given below trace back to one sample, sequenced in a study of blood T cell repertoires in COVID-19. Data came from immunoSEQ multiplex PCR; TCRdb stores just in-frame clones and leaves some out. This table holds approximately 160,000 clones, 90% found once. What was sequenced was peripheral blood. These receptors came from a man in his 60s with active or convalescent COVID-19.

This chain uses TRBV7-2 with TRBJ1-6; D may be TRBD1 (5 bases). Germline V gene lookup returns CDR1 SGHTA and CDR2 FQGNSA. V was pared by 5 bases and J by 5 bases, with 10 bases between. The CDR3 is 14 residues long. The CDR3 coding sequence is TGTGCCAGCAGCCAACGCAGGGATAATTCACCCCTCCACTTT. Protein sequence: CASSQRRDNSPLHF.

This clone was observed once. J is TRBJ2-3 and V is TRBV3-1 (or the pseudogene TRBV3-2); a possible D gene is TRBD2 (5 bases). This CDR3 spans 15 amino acids. Germline V gene lookup returns CDR1 LGHDT and CDR2 YNNKEL (reference sequence). V gave up 1 base and J gave up 0 bases, with 8 bases separating them. CDR3 sequence reads: CASSQGPGSTDTQYF. The CDR3, as DNA: TGTGCCAGCAGCCAAGGACCGGGGAGCACAGATACGCAGTATTTT.

The rearrangement links TRBV5-8 to TRBJ2-3; 12 positions agree with TRBD2. Unmatched junction bases numbered 8, after V lost 4 bases and J lost 5 bases. Germline values: CDR1 SGHTS, CDR2 YDEGEE. The CDR3 covers 16 residues. CDR3 loop: CASSLRTSGVGDTQYF. In DNA, the CDR3 is TGTGCCAGCAGCCTCAGGACTAGCGGGGTTGGAGATACGCAGTATTTT.

This clone appeared a few times. The chain joins TRBV7-9 to TRBJ2-7, with D possibly being TRBD1 (5 bases). V was cut by 0 bases and J by 0 bases, with 9 bases left in between. CDR3 size: 15 residues. Germline CDR1 and CDR2: SEHNR and FQNEAQ (reference sequence). The CDR3 protein is CASSLASGASYEQYF. The CDR3, as DNA: TGTGCCAGCAGCTTAGCGTCTGGGGCCTCCTACGAGCAGTACTTC.

A single count supports this clone. CDR3: CAWSVAGASTDTQYF. The CDR3 DNA sequence: TGTGCCTGGAGTGTGGCGGGAGCTAGCACAGATACGCAGTATTTT. The J gene is TRBJ2-3, the V gene TRBV30; 7 nucleotides line up with TRBD2. The J segment lost 0 bases and the V segment lost 0 bases, leaving 3 bases of the junction unmatched. The CDR3 extends over 15 amino acids. CDR1 is GTSNPN and CDR2 is SVGIG in the germline V gene (reference sequence).

In its sample, this clone was seen a few times. This rearrangement joins TRBV10-3 to TRBJ1-3; unclear D gene. Trimming removed 6 bases at V and 7 bases at J, with 10 bases between. Germline V gene lookup returns CDR1 ENHRY and CDR2 SYGVKD. The CDR3 consists of 12 residues. The CDR3 DNA reads as TGTGCCATCAGCCTTAATAGTAACACCATATATTTT. It specifies CAISLNSNTIYF.

The chain links TRBV5-1 to TRBJ2-1; no firm D call. The CDR3 totals 12 residues. Germline CDR1 reads SGHRS; CDR2 reads YFSETQ. Trimming removed 8 bases at V and 5 bases at J, with 11 bases between. This CDR3 reads CARFTVHNEQFF. The CDR3 nucleotides read TGCGCCAGATTCACTGTACACAATGAGCAGTTCTTC.

This clone has only one observation. The chain has TRBV30 and TRBJ1-3; D is perhaps TRBD1 (5 bases). Germline V CDR1 and CDR2: GTSNPN, SVGIG (reference sequence). The CDR3 spans 16 residues. Trimming stripped 5 bases from V and 0 bases from J, with 17 bases between. CDR3 residues: CAWDGAAKRSGNTIYF. As DNA, the CDR3 is TGTGCCTGGGATGGGGCAGCGAAACGCTCTGGAAACACCATATATTTT.

CDR3 sequence: CASSYGQAKTGNTIYF. Written as DNA, the CDR3 is TGTGCCAGCAGTTACGGACAGGCTAAGACTGGAAACACCATATATTTT. The gene calls are TRBV6-6 and TRBJ1-3; 7 nucleotides line up with TRBD1. J was trimmed by 2 bases and V by 2 bases; bases with no gene match: 6. This CDR3 is 16 amino acids long. In germline, CDR1 is MNHNY, CDR2 SVGAGI (reference sequence).

The chain uses TRBV7-2 and TRBJ2-1; 10 bases map to TRBD1. CDR3 length: 15 amino acids. The germline gives CDR1 SGHTA, CDR2 FQGNSA. The V gene end was trimmed by 0 bases and the J gene end by 7 bases; junction bases not matched to a gene: 3. The CDR3 region has the DNA TGTGCCAGCAGCTTAGCGACAGGGGGCGGGAATGAGCAGTTCTTC. It specifies CASSLATGGGNEQFF.

The chain recombines TRBV19 with TRBJ2-4, with a tentative D call TRBD1 (5 bases). Germline V lookup: CDR1 LNHDA, CDR2 SQIVND (reference sequence). Trimming took off 6 bases at V and 2 bases at J, with 11 bases between the two ends. There are 14 residues in the CDR3. As DNA, the CDR3 is TGTGCCAGTAGGGGGCAGAGGACCAAAAACATTCAGTACTTC. Translated, it gives CASRGQRTKNIQYF.

This clone was found once. The CDR3 DNA sequence: TGTGCCAGCAGCCCCGAGGGAGCGGGGGGTCAAGAGACCCAGTACTTC. Residues: CASSPEGAGGQETQYF. The rearrangement uses TRBV4-2 and TRBJ2-5, with 9 bases lining up with TRBD2. With 4 bases clipped from V and 2 bases from J, the junction kept 8 bases outside the gene matches. The germline V gene encodes CDR1 LGHNA and CDR2 YNFKEQ. The CDR3 runs 16 residues.

This clone was observed a single time. The rearrangement uses TRBV3-1 (or the pseudogene TRBV3-2) and TRBJ1-2; no firm D call. There are 11 residues in the CDR3. Germline lookup yields CDR1 LGHDT and CDR2 YNNKEL (reference sequence). The V end was cut by 0 bases, the J end by 8 bases, with 4 bases between. For the CDR3, the DNA is TGTGCCAGCAGCCAAGATAGAGGCTACACCTTC. This gives the protein CASSQDRGYTF.

The chain joins TRBV6-4 to TRBJ1-1, with 7 bases identical to TRBD1. The CDR3 length is 14 residues. Germline V gene sequence: CDR1 MRHNA, CDR2 SNTAGT. V shed 6 bases, J shed 3 bases, and the junction held 7 bases outside the gene matches. Here the CDR3 DNA reads TGTGCCAGCAGCCCGGACAGGTTGGACACTGAAGCTTTCTTT. It encodes CASSPDRLDTEAFF.

This rearrangement joins TRBV28 to TRBJ1-1; the D gene is possibly TRBD1 (5 bases). Germline CDR1 reads MDHEN; CDR2 reads SYDVKM. Trimming shortened V by 6 bases and J by 4 bases, and 9 bases separated the two germline ends. The CDR3 length is 12 residues. This CDR3 is CASSIQGTEAFF. The CDR3 region has the DNA TGTGCCAGCAGCATTCAGGGCACTGAAGCTTTCTTT. Filled out from reference TRBV28 and TRBJ1-1, the complete variable domain reads DVKVTQSSRYLVKRTGEKVFLECVQDMDHENMFWYRQDPGLGLRLIYFSYDVKMKEKGDIPEGYSVSREKKERFSLILESASTNQTSMYLCASSIQGTEAFFGQGTRLTVV.